Shown below are 29 T cell receptor beta chains from a single sample sequenced in a study of early T cells in non-severe SARS-CoV-2 infection. In TCRdb, the 5' RACE reads were re-called with MiXCR into one record per CDR3 protein. This table holds some 77,000 distinct CDR3 sequences, 9.5% to 15% found once. Sequencing input: whole blood. The receptors shown here come from an adult who was a healthcare worker with PCR-confirmed SARS-CoV-2 infection or an uninfected control (not recorded which).

This clonotype was seen only a few times. This chain joins TRBV30 and TRBJ1-1; a possible D gene is TRBD1 (5 bases). Trimming stripped 2 bases from V and 5 bases from J, with 12 bases between. CDR3 length equals 13 residues. Germline CDR1 is GTSNPN and CDR2 is SVGIG (reference sequence). CDR3 nucleotide sequence: TGTGCCTGGAGTCCGGGACGGCTGACTGAAGCTTTCTTT. Translated, it gives CAWSPGRLTEAFF. The full variable domain, with the rest looked up from reference TRBV30 and TRBJ1-1, is SQTIHQWPATLVQPVGSPLSLECTVEGTSNPNLYWYRQAAGRGLQLLFYSVGIGQISSEVPQNLSASRPQDRQFILSSKKLLLSDSGFYLCAWSPGRLTEAFFGQGTRLTVV.

This clonotype was observed a handful of times. The V call is TRBV14, the J call TRBJ2-7, with D hard to call. The V gene lost 4 bases and the J gene lost 6 bases, with 19 bases spanning the gap. The V gene's germline CDR1 is SGHDN and CDR2 FVKESK. CDR3 size: 15 residues. The CDR3 bases are TGTGCCAGCAGCCCCCTGACCAATATGTTCGTCGAGCAGTACTTC. Translating it yields CASSPLTNMFVEQYF.

The sample holds many counts of this clonotype. The V call is TRBV27, the J call TRBJ2-1, with 10 bases that match TRBD2. The junction had 3 bases not matched to a gene; V was cut back by 4 bases and J by 6 bases. The CDR3 contains 14 residues. CDR1 MNHEY and CDR2 SMNVEV come from the germline V gene (reference sequence). The CDR3 sequence is CASSSRLAGNEQFF. The CDR3 bases are TGTGCCAGCAGTTCCAGACTAGCGGGCAATGAGCAGTTCTTC.

This chain connects TRBV28 to TRBJ2-1, with D possibly being TRBD1 or TRBD2 (5 bases each). The V end lost 3 bases, the J end lost 4 bases, and 7 bases lay between the germline ends. The CDR3 is made up of 13 amino acids. Looked up from germline, CDR1 is MDHEN and CDR2 is SYDVKM. CDR3 protein: CASSLRGYNEQFF. CDR3 DNA: TGTGCCAGCAGTTTGAGGGGATACAATGAGCAGTTCTTC.

This clonotype was detected a few times. The rearrangement links TRBV20-1 to TRBJ2-7; the D is unclear. Germline V CDR1 and CDR2: DFQATT, SNEGSKA (reference sequence). V lost 3 bases, J lost 1 base, and 13 bases lay in between. The length of the CDR3 is 14 residues. The CDR3 coding sequence is TGCAGTGCTAGGGGGATCGTCAGTTCCTACGAGCAGTACTTC. This encodes CSARGIVSSYEQYF.

This clonotype has more than one count but fewer than ten. The CDR3 region is CASSQEVGGVTDTQYF. The CDR3 DNA is TGTGCCAGCAGCCAAGAAGTCGGGGGAGTGACAGATACGCAGTATTTT. The V call is TRBV14, the J call TRBJ2-3; perhaps TRBD2 as D (6 bases). CDR3 size: 16 residues. Trimming removed 0 bases from V and 3 bases from J, with 13 bases in between. Germline V gene sequence: CDR1 SGHDN, CDR2 FVKESK.

This clonotype appeared a few times. The rearrangement links TRBV6-2 or TRBV6-3 to TRBJ1-3; D uncertain. This CDR3 spans 13 amino acids. CDR1 and CDR2 from the germline V gene are MNHEY and SVGEGT. Trimming took off 4 bases at V and 0 bases at J, with 4 bases between the two ends. CDR3 coding DNA: TGTGCCAGCAGTTCTTTCTCTGGAAACACCATATATTTT. It is translated as CASSSFSGNTIYF.

This clonotype was detected ten times or more. The chain carries TRBV12-5 and TRBJ2-7, with 12 nucleotides matching TRBD2. Losses at the gene ends were 4 bases for V and 7 bases for J; bases not matched to a gene: 11. Per the germline V gene, CDR1 is LGHNT and CDR2 is FRNRAP. This CDR3 is built from 16 residues. In DNA, the CDR3 is TGTGCTAGTGGTTCAACTAGCGGGGGGACCGCCCGGGAGCAGTACTTC. It encodes CASGSTSGGTAREQYF.

This clonotype was detected ten times or more. The gene calls are TRBV5-6 and TRBJ2-3; tentative D call: TRBD1 (6 bases). The germline V gene encodes CDR1 SGHDT and CDR2 YYEEEE. Trimming left V 0 bases short and J 2 bases short, with 7 bases between. The CDR3 has 14 residues. The CDR3 spells CASSLDRDTDTQYF. The CDR3 coding sequence is TGTGCCAGCAGCTTGGACAGGGACACAGATACGCAGTATTTT.

This clonotype has just a few counts. At one end the junction does not follow the germline gene, possibly because of a read error. The chain combines TRBV14 with TRBJ2-3; D is ambiguous. The CDR3 is 13 amino acids. CDR1 is SGHDN and CDR2 is FVKESK in the germline V gene. CDR3 amino acids: CASSQDHRTPPSF. CDR3 nucleotide sequence: TGTGCCAGCAGCCAAGATCATCGAACCCCCCCCTCCTTT.

V usage is TRBV6-5 and J usage is TRBJ1-1; TRBD1 matches at 9 bases. Germline values: CDR1 MNHEY, CDR2 SVGAGI. CDR3 length: 14 amino acids. The ends lost 6 bases at V and 2 bases at J; junction bases unmatched: 4. The CDR3 is CASSWDRVNTEAFF. CDR3 nucleotide sequence: TGTGCCAGCAGCTGGGACAGGGTAAACACTGAAGCTTTCTTT.

This chain connects TRBV4-1 to TRBJ1-2, with D possibly TRBD1 on 6 matching bases. Per germline, CDR1 MGHRA and CDR2 YSYEKL. V gave up 0 bases and J gave up 7 bases, with 15 bases separating them. The CDR3 spans 15 residues. This chain's CDR3 is CASSQEGREGGGYTF. As DNA, the CDR3 is TGCGCCAGCAGCCAAGAGGGGCGCGAAGGGGGTGGCTACACCTTC.

In this sample, this clonotype turned up many times. One end of the junction does not line up with germline, which may come from a read error. The chain joins TRBV6-2 or TRBV6-3 to TRBJ2-6; no reliable D call. CDR3 length equals 15 residues. CDR1 is MNHEY and CDR2 is SVGEGT in the germline V gene. This CDR3 reads CASSHSDSGANVLTF. CDR3 coding DNA: TGTGCCAGCAGTCACTCAGACTCTGGGGCCAACGTCCTGACTTTC.

This clonotype was picked up many times. The chain couples TRBV12-3 or TRBV12-4 to TRBJ2-3, with D perhaps being TRBD1 or TRBD2 (5 bases each). This CDR3 comprises 14 residues. Trimming removed 6 bases at V and 4 bases at J, with 14 bases between. The CDR3 loop is CASSRPGPADTQYF. The CDR3 region has the DNA TGTGCCAGCAGCCGTCCGGGGCCCGCAGATACGCAGTATTTT.

This chain links TRBV7-9 with TRBJ1-1; D not certain. Trimming left V 8 bases short and J 1 base short, with 5 bases between. CDR1 and CDR2 (germline): SEHNR, FQNEAQ (reference sequence). The CDR3 has 11 residues. CDR3 DNA: TGTGCCAGCGCAGGGAACACTGAAGCTTTCTTT. It is translated as CASAGNTEAFF. Drawing the rest from reference TRBV7-9 and TRBJ1-1, the complete variable domain is DTGVSQNPRHKITKRGQNVTFRCDPISEHNRLYWYRQTLGQGPEFLTYFQNEAQLEKSRLLSDRFSAERPKGSFSTLEIQRTEQGDSAMYLCASAGNTEAFFGQGTRLTVV.

This clonotype was recorded many times. This chain links TRBV21-1 with TRBJ2-7. TRBV21-1 represents a pseudogene. The CDR3 loop spans 19 amino acids. The CDR3 bases are TGTGCCAGCAGCAAACTGGACGATGCGGTGGACAGGAGCTCCTACGAGCAGTACTTC. The encoded protein is CASSKLDDAVDRSSYEQYF.

This clonotype was seen a handful of times. The chain employs TRBV4-2 and TRBJ2-3, with D perhaps matching TRBD2 (6 bases). The CDR3 runs to 15 residues. CDR1 is LGHNA, CDR2 YNFKEQ, per germline. The V and J ends lost 2 bases and 3 bases respectively, with 12 bases between them. DNA of the CDR3: TGTGCCAGCAGCCAAACGAACGGGGGAACAGATACGCAGTATTTT. It is translated as CASSQTNGGTDTQYF.

This rearrangement joins TRBV19 to TRBJ2-5; D may be TRBD2 (6 bases). This CDR3 is built from 15 residues. Germline-derived CDR1 and CDR2 are LNHDA and SQIVND (reference sequence). V lost 5 bases and J 5 bases, leaving 18 bases between the germline ends. CDR3 coding DNA: TGTGCCAGTAGTCCCCAATCGGGGGTCGGGGAGACCCAGTACTTC. This gives the protein CASSPQSGVGETQYF.

This clonotype was detected only a few times. The chain is built from TRBV20-1 and TRBJ1-2, with 7 bases matching TRBD1. J was trimmed by 6 bases and V by 6 bases; bases with no gene match: 13. The CDR3 spans 14 residues. From germline, CDR1 is DFQATT and CDR2 SNEGSKA (reference sequence). Here the CDR3 reads CSAPSTGTVNGYTF. The CDR3 coding sequence is TGCAGTGCACCCTCAACCGGGACAGTTAATGGCTACACCTTC.

This clonotype was observed many times. The chain has TRBV5-1 and TRBJ2-1, with 9 bases identical to TRBD2. Trimming took 2 bases from V and 8 from J; bases not matched to a gene: 5. The CDR3 runs to 14 residues. Germline CDR1 SGHRS, CDR2 YFSETQ. Here the CDR3 reads CASSFGLALDEQFF. Here the CDR3 DNA reads TGCGCCAGCAGCTTTGGACTAGCGCTGGATGAGCAGTTCTTC.

In this sample, this clonotype turned up a few times. This chain uses TRBV6-6 with TRBJ1-4; TRBD1 might be the D (5 bases). Trimming took 5 bases from V and 7 from J, leaving 14 bases between them. Germline values: CDR1 MNHNY, CDR2 SVGAGI (reference sequence). The CDR3 is made up of 14 amino acids. The CDR3 loop reads CASSPIGGSEKLFF. The DNA for the CDR3 is TGTGCCAGCAGTCCCATCGGGGGAAGTGAAAAACTGTTTTTT.

This clonotype was counted a few times. The chain employs TRBV6-5 and TRBJ1-4; TRBD1 agrees at 9 bases. This CDR3 has 14 residues. Germline values: CDR1 MNHEY, CDR2 SVGAGI. V shed 6 bases and J 4 bases; nucleotides not matched to a gene: 3. The CDR3: CASSRQGVNEKLFF. As DNA, the CDR3 is TGTGCCAGCAGCCGACAGGGGGTTAATGAAAAACTGTTTTTT.

The chain carries TRBV29-1 and TRBJ2-7; maybe TRBD1 (6 bases). The V and J ends lost 7 bases and 5 bases respectively, with 27 bases between them. Germline V gives CDR1 SQVTM, CDR2 ANQGSEA. CDR3 length: 16 residues. The CDR3 coding sequence is TGCAGCGCCAGGGGCTCCGACGGCAGGGGTTATGACGAGCAGTACTTC. Protein product: CSARGSDGRGYDEQYF.

This clonotype was picked up a small number of times. The chain is built from TRBV6-2 or TRBV6-3 and TRBJ1-2, with D hard to call. Looked up from germline, CDR1 is MNHEY and CDR2 is SVGEGT. The CDR3 extends over 17 amino acids. Trimming stripped 2 bases from V and 4 bases from J, with 20 bases between. CDR3 sequence reads: CASSYGVIQPPAYGYTF. Written as DNA, the CDR3 is TGTGCCAGCAGTTACGGGGTAATACAGCCTCCTGCCTATGGCTACACCTTC.

This chain uses TRBV6-2 or TRBV6-3 with TRBJ2-5; D ambiguous. V dropped 7 bases and J dropped 4 bases, with 13 bases sitting between them. This CDR3 has 13 residues. CDR1 and CDR2 from the germline V gene are MNHEY and SVGEGT. This chain's CDR3 is CASTLRLPETQYF. CDR3 sequence (DNA): TGTGCCAGCACCCTAAGGCTTCCAGAGACCCAGTACTTC.

This clonotype came up a few times. The rearrangement joins TRBV5-1 to TRBJ2-2, with a weak D call TRBD2 (7 bases). This CDR3 region has 15 residues. Germline loops: CDR1 SGHRS, CDR2 YFSETQ. V shed 1 base and J shed 6 bases, with 13 bases lying between them. CDR3 protein: CASSLTAGAAGELFF. The CDR3 DNA reads TGCGCCAGCAGCTTGACGGCGGGGGCCGCCGGGGAGCTGTTTTTT.

The rearrangement links TRBV9 to TRBJ1-5; D ambiguous. There are 17 residues in the CDR3. V was shortened by 7 bases and J by 0 bases, with 20 bases between the two germline ends. CDR1 SGDLS and CDR2 YYNGEE come from the germline V gene. This chain's CDR3 is CASPPCSASHSNQPQHF. CDR3 sequence (DNA): TGTGCCAGCCCCCCGTGTTCGGCTTCCCATAGCAATCAGCCCCAGCATTTT.

This clonotype has just a few counts. The V call is TRBV28, the J call TRBJ1-4, with 8 positions matching TRBD1. Per the germline V gene, CDR1 is MDHEN and CDR2 is SYDVKM. The CDR3 is made up of 17 amino acids. V was pared by 7 bases and J by 0 bases, with 10 bases of the junction left unmatched. The CDR3 DNA sequence: TGTGCCAGCACTAATCACAGGGGGAAAACAACTAATGAAAAACTGTTTTTT. This codes for CASTNHRGKTTNEKLFF.

V is TRBV6-2 or TRBV6-3 and J is TRBJ1-5, with 8 nucleotides matching TRBD1. V was clipped by 0 bases and J by 9 bases; unmatched bases: 7. The germline gives CDR1 MNHEY, CDR2 SVGEGT. The CDR3 consists of 15 residues. The CDR3 DNA reads TGTGCCAGCAGTTACTCCCCAGGGACAGGCTGGCCCCAGCATTTT. It translates to CASSYSPGTGWPQHF.